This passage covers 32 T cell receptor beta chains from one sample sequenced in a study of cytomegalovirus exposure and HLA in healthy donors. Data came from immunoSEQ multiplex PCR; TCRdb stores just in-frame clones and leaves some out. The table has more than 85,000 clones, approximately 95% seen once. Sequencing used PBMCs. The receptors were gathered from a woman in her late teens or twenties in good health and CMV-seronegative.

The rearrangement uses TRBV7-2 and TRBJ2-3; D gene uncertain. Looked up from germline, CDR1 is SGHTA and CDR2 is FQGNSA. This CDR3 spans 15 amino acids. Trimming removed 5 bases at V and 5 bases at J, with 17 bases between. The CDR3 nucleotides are TGTGCCAGCAGCCCCGGTGGAGCATCCGGAGATACGCAGTATTTT. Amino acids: CASSPGGASGDTQYF. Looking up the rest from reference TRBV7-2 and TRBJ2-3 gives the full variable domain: GAGVSQSPSNKVTEKGKDVELRCDPISGHTALYWYRQSLGQGLEFLIYFQGNSAPDKSGLPSDRFSAERTGGSVSTLTIQRTQQEDSAVYLCASSPGGASGDTQYFGPGTRLTVL.

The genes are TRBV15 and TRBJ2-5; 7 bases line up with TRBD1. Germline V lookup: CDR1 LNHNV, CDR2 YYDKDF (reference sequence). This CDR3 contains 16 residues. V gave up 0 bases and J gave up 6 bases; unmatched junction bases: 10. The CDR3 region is CATSRDRGLILKTQYF. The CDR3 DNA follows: TGTGCCACCAGCAGAGATAGGGGGCTGATTCTGAAGACCCAGTACTTC.

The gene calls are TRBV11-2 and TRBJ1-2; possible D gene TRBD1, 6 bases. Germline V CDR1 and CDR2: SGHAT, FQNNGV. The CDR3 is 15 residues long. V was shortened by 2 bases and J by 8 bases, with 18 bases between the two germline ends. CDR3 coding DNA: TGTGCCAGCAGCTTACCGGACAGAACCCCGCTCGGCTACACCTTC. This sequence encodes CASSLPDRTPLGYTF.

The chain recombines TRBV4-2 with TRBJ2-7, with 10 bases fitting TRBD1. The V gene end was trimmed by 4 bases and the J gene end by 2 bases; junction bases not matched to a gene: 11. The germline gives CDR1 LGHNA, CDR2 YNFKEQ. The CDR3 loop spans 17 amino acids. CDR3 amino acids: CASSPTPPGQGTYEQYF. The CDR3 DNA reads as TGTGCCAGCAGCCCCACCCCTCCGGGACAGGGGACCTACGAGCAGTACTTC.

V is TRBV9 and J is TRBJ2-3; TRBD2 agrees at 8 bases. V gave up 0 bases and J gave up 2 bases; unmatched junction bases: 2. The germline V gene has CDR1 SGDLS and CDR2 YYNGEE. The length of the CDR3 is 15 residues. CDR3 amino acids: CASSVAGGATDTQYF. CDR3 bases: TGTGCCAGCAGCGTAGCGGGGGGGGCCACAGATACGCAGTATTTT.

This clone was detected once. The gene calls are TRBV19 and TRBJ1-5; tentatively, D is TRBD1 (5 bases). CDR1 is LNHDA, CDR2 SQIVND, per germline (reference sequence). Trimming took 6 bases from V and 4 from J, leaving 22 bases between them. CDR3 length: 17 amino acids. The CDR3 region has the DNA TGTGCCAGTAGACCCAACCTAGGGCAGGGCAGGAATCAGCCCCAGCATTTT. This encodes CASRPNLGQGRNQPQHF. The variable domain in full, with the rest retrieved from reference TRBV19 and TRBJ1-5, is DGGITQSPKYLFRKEGQNVTLSCEQNLNHDAMYWYRQDPGQGLRLIYYSQIVNDFQKGDIAEGYSVSREKKESFPLTVTSAQKNPTAFYLCASRPNLGQGRNQPQHFGDGTRLSIL.

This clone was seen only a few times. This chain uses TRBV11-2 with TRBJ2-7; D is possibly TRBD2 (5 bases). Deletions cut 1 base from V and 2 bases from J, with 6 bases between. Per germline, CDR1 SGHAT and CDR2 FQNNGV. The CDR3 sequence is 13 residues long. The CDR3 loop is CASSLGGPYEQYF. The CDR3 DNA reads TGTGCCAGCAGCTTAGGAGGGCCCTACGAGCAGTACTTC.

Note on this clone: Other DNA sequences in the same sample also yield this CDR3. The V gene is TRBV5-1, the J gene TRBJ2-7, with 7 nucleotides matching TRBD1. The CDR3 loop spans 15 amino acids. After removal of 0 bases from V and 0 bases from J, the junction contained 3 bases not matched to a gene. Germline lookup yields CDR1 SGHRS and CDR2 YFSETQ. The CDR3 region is CASSLVTGSSYEQYF. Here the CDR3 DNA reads TGCGCCAGCAGCTTGGTGACAGGGTCCTCCTACGAGCAGTACTTC.

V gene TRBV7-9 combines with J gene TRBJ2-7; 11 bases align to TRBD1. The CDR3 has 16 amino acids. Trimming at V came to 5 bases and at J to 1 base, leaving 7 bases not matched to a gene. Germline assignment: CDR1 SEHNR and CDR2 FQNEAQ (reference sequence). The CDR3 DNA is TGTGCCAGCAGCCGGGTCGGACAGGGGGCTTCCTACGAGCAGTACTTC. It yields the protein CASSRVGQGASYEQYF.

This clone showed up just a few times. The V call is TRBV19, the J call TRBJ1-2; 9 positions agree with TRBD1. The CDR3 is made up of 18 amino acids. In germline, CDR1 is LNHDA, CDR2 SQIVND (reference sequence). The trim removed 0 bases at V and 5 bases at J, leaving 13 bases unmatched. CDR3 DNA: TGTGCCAGTAGTATAGAGGTACGACAGGGGGGCTGGGCTTATGGCTACACCTTC. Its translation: CASSIEVRQGGWAYGYTF. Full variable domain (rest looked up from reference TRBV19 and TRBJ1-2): DGGITQSPKYLFRKEGQNVTLSCEQNLNHDAMYWYRQDPGQGLRLIYYSQIVNDFQKGDIAEGYSVSREKKESFPLTVTSAQKNPTAFYLCASSIEVRQGGWAYGYTFGSGTRLTVV.

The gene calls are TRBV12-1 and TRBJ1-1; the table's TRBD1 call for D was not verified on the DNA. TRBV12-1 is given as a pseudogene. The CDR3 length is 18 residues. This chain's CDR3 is CASSFALGGCRGNTEAFF. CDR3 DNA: TGTGCCAGCAGCTTTGCGCTAGGGGGATGCAGGGGGAACACTGAAGCTTTCTTT.

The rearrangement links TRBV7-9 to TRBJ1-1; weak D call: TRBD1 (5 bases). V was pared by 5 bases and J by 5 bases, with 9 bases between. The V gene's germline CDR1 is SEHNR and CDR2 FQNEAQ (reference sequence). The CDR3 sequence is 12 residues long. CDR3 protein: CASSQGYTEAFF. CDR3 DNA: TGTGCCAGCAGCCAGGGTTATACTGAAGCTTTCTTT.

The DNA of the CDR3 is TGTGCCATCAGTGCCACCGGGACAGGGGGCTATGGCTACACCTTC. Translation gives CAISATGTGGYGYTF. The rearrangement uses TRBV10-3 and TRBJ1-2; TRBD1 matches 11 bases. The CDR3 totals 15 residues. The germline V gene has CDR1 ENHRY and CDR2 SYGVKD. V was clipped by 4 bases and J by 4 bases; unmatched bases: 5.

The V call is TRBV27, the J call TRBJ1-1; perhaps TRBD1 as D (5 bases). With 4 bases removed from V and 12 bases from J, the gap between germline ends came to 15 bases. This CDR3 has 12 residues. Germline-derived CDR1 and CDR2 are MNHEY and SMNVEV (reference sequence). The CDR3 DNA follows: TGTGCCAGCAGTTCTGAATGGGGCGGGACTTTCTTT. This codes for CASSSEWGGTFF.

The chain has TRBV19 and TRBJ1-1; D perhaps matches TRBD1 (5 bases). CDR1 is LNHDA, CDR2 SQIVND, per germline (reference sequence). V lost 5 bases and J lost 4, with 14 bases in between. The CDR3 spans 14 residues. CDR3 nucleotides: TGTGCCAGTAGTGCCCAGGGAGGTAGCACTGAAGCTTTCTTT. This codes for CASSAQGGSTEAFF.

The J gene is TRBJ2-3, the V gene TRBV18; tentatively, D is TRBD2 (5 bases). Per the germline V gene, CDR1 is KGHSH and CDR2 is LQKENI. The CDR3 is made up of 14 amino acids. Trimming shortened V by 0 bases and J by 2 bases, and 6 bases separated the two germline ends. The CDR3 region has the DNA TGTGCCAGCTCACCACCGACTAACACAGATACGCAGTATTTT. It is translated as CASSPPTNTDTQYF.

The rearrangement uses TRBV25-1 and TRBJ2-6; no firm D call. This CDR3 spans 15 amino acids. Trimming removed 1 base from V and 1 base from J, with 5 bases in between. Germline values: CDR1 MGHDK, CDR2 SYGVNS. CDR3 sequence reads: CASSEWASGANVLTF. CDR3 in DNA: TGTGCCAGCAGTGAATGGGCTTCTGGGGCCAACGTCCTGACTTTC.

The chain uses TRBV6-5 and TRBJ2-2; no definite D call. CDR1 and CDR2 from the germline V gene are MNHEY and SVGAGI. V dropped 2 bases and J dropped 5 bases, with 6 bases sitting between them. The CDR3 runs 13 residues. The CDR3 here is CASSYRGTGELFF. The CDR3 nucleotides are TGTGCCAGCAGTTACCGAGGAACCGGGGAGCTGTTTTTT.

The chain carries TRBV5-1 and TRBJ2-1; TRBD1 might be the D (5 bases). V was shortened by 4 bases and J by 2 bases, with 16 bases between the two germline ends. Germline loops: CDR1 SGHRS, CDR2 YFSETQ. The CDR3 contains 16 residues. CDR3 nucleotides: TGCGCCAGCAGCCCCCTCCCAGGGTCTGCCTACAATGAGCAGTTCTTC. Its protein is CASSPLPGSAYNEQFF.

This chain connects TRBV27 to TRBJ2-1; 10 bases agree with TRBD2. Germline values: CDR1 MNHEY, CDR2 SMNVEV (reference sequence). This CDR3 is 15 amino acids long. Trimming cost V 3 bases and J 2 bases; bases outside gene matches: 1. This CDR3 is CASSLSGRAYNEQFF. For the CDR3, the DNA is TGTGCCAGCAGTTTGAGCGGGAGGGCCTACAATGAGCAGTTCTTC.

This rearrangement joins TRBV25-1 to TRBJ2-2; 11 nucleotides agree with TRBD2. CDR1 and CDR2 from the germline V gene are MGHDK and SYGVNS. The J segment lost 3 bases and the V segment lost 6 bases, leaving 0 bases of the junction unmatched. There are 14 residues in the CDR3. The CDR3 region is CASRTSGDTGELFF. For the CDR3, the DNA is TGTGCCAGCAGGACTAGCGGGGACACCGGGGAGCTGTTTTTT.

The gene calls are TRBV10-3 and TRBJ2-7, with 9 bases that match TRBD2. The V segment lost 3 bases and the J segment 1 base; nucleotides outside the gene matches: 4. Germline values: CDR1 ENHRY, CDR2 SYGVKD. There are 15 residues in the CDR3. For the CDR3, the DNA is TGTGCCATCAGTGATGCGGGGGGGCCTTCCTACGAGCAGTACTTC. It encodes CAISDAGGPSYEQYF.

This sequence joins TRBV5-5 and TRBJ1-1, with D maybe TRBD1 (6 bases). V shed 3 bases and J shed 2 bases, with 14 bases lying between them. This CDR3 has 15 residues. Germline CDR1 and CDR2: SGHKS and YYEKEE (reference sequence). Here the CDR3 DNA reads TGTGCCAGCAGCTCCCCCGGGACACCCAACACTGAAGCTTTCTTT. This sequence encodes CASSSPGTPNTEAFF.

CDR3 residues: CASSPRGQGGATNEKLFF. CDR3 DNA: TGCGCCAGCAGCCCACGGGGACAGGGGGGTGCAACTAATGAAAAACTGTTTTTT. V and J are TRBV5-1 and TRBJ1-4; 11 bases align to TRBD1. Germline loops: CDR1 SGHRS, CDR2 YFSETQ. V gave up 4 bases and J gave up 0 bases; unmatched junction bases: 8. This CDR3 spans 18 amino acids.

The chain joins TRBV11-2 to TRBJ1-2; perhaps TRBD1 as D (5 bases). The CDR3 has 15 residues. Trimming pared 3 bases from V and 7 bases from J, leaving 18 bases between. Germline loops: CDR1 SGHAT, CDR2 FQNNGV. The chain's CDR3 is CASSFLSGGSGGYTF. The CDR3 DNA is TGTGCCAGCAGCTTTCTTTCGGGGGGTAGTGGTGGCTACACCTTC.

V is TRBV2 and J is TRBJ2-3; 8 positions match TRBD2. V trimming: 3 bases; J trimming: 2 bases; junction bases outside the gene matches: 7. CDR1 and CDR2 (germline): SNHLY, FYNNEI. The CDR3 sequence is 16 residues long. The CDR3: CASSEGLAGTTDTQYF. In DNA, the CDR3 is TGTGCCAGCAGTGAGGGGTTAGCGGGAACCACAGATACGCAGTATTTT.

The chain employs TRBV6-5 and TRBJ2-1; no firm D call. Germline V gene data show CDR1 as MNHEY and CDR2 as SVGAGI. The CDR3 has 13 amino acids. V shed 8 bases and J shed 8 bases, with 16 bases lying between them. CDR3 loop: CASGYGSADEQFF. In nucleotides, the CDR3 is TGTGCCAGCGGATACGGCAGCGCCGATGAGCAGTTCTTC.

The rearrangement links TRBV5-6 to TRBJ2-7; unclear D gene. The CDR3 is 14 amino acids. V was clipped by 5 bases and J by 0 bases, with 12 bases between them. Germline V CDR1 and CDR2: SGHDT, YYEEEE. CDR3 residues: CASRRSGSSYEQYF. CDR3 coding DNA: TGTGCCAGCAGGCGATCAGGAAGCTCCTACGAGCAGTACTTC.

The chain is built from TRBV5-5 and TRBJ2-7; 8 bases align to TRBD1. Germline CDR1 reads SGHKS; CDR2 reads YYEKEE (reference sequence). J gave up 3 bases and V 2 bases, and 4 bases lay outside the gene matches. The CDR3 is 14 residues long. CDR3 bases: TGTGCCAGCAGCTTCCAGGGGGCTAACTACGAGCAGTACTTC. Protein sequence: CASSFQGANYEQYF.

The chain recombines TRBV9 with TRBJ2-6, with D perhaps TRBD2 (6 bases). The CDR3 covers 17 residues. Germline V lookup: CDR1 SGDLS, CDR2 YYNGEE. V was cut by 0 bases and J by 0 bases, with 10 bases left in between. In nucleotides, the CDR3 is TGTGCCAGCAGCGTAGATTTGCGGGGCTCTGGGGCCAACGTCCTGACTTTC. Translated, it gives CASSVDLRGSGANVLTF.

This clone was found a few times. The CDR3 reads CASSSRGGTVSYEQYF. The CDR3 DNA sequence: TGTGCCAGTAGCTCCAGAGGGGGGACAGTTAGTTACGAGCAGTACTTC. This chain links TRBV19 with TRBJ2-7; weak D call: TRBD1 (7 bases). V was cut by 6 bases and J by 4 bases, with 22 bases left in between. The CDR3 sequence is 16 residues long. Per the germline V gene, CDR1 is LNHDA and CDR2 is SQIVND (reference sequence).

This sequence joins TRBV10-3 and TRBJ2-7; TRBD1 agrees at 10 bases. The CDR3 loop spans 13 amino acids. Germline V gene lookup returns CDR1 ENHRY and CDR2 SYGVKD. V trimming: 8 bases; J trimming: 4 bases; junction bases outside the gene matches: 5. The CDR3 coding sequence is TGTGCCATCCGTGGACAGGGGGGTTACGAGCAGTACTTC. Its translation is CAIRGQGGYEQYF.